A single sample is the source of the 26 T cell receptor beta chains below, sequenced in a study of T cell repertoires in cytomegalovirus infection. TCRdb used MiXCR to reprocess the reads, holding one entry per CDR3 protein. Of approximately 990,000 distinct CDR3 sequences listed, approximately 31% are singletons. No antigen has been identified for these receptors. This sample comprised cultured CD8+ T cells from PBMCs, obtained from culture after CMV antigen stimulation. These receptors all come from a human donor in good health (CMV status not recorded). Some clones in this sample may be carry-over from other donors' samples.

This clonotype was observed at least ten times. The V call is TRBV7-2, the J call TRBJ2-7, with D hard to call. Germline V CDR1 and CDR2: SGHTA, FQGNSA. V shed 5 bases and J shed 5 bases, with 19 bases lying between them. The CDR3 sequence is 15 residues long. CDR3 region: CASSLLSGPRDEQYF. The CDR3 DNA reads TGTGCCAGCAGCCTGCTGTCGGGTCCCCGGGACGAGCAGTACTTC.

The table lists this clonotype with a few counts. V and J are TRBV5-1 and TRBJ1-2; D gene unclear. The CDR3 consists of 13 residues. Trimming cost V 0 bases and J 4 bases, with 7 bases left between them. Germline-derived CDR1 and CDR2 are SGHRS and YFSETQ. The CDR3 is CASSLDSRYGYTF. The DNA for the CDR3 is TGCGCCAGCAGCTTGGACAGTCGCTATGGCTACACCTTC.

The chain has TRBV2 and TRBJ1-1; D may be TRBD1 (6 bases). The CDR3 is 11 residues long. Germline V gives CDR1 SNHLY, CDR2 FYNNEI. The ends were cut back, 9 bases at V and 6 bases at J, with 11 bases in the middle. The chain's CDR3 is CASPGASEAFF. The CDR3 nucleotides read TGTGCCAGTCCAGGGGCCTCTGAAGCTTTCTTT.

For the CDR3, the DNA is TGTGCCAGCAGCCAAGATCTAAGACAGGGCTCCTACGAGCAGTACTTC. Translation: CASSQDLRQGSYEQYF. V usage is TRBV3-1 and J usage is TRBJ2-7, with 7 bases identical to TRBD1. In germline, CDR1 is LGHDT, CDR2 YNNKEL (reference sequence). Trimming cost V 0 bases and J 0 bases; bases outside gene matches: 5. CDR3 length: 16 amino acids.

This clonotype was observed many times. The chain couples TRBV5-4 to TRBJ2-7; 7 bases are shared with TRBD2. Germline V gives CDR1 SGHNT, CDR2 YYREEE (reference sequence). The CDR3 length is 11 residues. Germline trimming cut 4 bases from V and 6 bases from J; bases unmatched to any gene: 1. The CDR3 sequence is CASSGGGEQYF. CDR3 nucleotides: TGTGCCAGCAGCGGCGGGGGCGAGCAGTACTTC. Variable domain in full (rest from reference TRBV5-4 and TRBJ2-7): ETGVTQSPTHLIKTRGQQVTLRCSSQSGHNTVSWYQQALGQGPQFIFQYYREEENGRGNFPPRFSGLQFPNYSSELNVNALELDDSALYLCASSGGGEQYFGPGTRLTVT.

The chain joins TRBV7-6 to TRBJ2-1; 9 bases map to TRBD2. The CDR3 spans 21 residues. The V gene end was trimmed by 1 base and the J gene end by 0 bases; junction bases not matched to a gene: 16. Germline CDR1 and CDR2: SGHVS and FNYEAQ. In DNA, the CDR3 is TGTGCCAGCAGCTTAGGGGTCATTAAGCGGGGGGTACCCGCCTCCTACAATGAGCAGTTCTTC. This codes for CASSLGVIKRGVPASYNEQFF.

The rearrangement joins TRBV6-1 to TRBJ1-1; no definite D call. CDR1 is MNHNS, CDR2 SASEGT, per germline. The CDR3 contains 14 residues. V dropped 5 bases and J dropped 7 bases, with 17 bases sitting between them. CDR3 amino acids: CASSYSRFLDEAFF. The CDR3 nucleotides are TGTGCCAGCAGTTATTCCCGGTTTTTAGATGAAGCTTTCTTT.

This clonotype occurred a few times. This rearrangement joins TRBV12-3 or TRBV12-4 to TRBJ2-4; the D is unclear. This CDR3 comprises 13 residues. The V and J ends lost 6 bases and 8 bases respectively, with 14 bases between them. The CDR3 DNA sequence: TGTGCCAGCAGCCCCGAAGCCCGCCACATTCAGTACTTC. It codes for CASSPEARHIQYF.

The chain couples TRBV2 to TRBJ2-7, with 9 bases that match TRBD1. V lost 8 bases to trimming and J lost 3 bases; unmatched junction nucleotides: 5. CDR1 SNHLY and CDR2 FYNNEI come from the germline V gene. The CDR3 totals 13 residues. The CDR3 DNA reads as TGTGCCAGCGGTCCGGGACAGGGCTACGAGCAGTACTTC. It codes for CASGPGQGYEQYF.

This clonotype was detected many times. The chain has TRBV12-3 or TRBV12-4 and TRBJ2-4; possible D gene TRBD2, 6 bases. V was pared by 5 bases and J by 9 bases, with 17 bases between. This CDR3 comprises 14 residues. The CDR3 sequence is CASSDVPGLGIQYF. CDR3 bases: TGTGCCAGCAGTGACGTACCGGGACTTGGCATTCAGTACTTC.

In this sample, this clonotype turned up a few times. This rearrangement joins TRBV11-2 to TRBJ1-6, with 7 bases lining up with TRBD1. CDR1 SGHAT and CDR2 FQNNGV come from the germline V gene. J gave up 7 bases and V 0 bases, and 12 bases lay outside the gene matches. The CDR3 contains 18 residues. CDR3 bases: TGTGCCAGCAGCTTAGACCACCGCCGGGACAGAGCAAATTCACCCCTCCACTTT. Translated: CASSLDHRRDRANSPLHF.

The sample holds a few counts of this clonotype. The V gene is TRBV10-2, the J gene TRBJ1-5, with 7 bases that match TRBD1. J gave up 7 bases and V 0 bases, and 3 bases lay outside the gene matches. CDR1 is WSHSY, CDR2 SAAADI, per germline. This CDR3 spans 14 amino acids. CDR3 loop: CASSESVGGQPQHF. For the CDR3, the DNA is TGCGCCAGCAGTGAGTCCGTAGGGGGCCAGCCCCAGCATTTT.

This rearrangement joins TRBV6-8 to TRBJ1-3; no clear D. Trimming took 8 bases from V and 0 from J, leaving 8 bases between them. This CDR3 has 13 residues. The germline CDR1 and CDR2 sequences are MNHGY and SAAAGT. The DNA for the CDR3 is TGTGCCAGCGCCGTGGGCTCTGGAAACACCATATATTTT. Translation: CASAVGSGNTIYF.

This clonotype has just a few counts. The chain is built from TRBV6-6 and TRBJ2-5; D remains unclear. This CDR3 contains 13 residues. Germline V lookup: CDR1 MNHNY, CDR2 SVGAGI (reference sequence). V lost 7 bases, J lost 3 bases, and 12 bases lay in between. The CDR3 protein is CASTHRPKETQYF. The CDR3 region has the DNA TGTGCCAGCACCCATCGACCCAAAGAGACCCAGTACTTC.

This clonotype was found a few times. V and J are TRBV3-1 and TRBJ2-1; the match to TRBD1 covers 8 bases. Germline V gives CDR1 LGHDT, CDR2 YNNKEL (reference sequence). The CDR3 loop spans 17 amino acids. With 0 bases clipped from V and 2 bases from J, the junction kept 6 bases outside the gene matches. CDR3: CASSQDVPGQAYNEQFF. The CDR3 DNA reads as TGTGCCAGCAGCCAAGATGTCCCGGGACAGGCCTACAATGAGCAGTTCTTC.

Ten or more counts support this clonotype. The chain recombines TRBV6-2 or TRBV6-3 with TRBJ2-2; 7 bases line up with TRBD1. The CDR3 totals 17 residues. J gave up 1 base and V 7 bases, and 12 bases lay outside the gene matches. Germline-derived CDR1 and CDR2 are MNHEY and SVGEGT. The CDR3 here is CASNEDRAFQNTGELFF. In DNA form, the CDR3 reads TGTGCCAGCAACGAAGACAGGGCCTTTCAGAACACCGGGGAGCTGTTTTTT.

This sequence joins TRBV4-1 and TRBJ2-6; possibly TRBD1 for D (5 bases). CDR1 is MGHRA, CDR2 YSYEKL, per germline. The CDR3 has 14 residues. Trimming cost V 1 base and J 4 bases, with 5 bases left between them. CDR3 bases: TGCGCCAGCAGCCAAGCAGGGGGGGCCAACGTCCTGACTTTC. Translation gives CASSQAGGANVLTF.

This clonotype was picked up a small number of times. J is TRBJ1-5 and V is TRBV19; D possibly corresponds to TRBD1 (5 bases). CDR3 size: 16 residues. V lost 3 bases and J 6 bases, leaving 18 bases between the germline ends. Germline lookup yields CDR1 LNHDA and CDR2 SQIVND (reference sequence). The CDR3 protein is CASSIESAGLSQPQHF. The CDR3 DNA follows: TGTGCCAGTAGTATCGAGAGTGCAGGGTTGAGTCAGCCCCAGCATTTT. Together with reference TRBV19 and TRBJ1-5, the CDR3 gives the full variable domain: DGGITQSPKYLFRKEGQNVTLSCEQNLNHDAMYWYRQDPGQGLRLIYYSQIVNDFQKGDIAEGYSVSREKKESFPLTVTSAQKNPTAFYLCASSIESAGLSQPQHFGDGTRLSIL.

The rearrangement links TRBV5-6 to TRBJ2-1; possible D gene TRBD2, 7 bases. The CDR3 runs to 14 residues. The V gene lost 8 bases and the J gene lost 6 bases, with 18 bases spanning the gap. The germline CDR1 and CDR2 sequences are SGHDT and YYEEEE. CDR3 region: CASFWGGPSNEQFF. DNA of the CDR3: TGTGCCAGTTTCTGGGGGGGGCCGAGCAATGAGCAGTTCTTC.

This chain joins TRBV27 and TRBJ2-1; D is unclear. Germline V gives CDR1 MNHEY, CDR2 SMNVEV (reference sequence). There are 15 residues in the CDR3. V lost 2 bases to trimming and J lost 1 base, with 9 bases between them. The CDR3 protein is CASSLAMNSYNEQFF. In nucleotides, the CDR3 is TGTGCCAGCAGTTTAGCTATGAATTCCTACAATGAGCAGTTCTTC.

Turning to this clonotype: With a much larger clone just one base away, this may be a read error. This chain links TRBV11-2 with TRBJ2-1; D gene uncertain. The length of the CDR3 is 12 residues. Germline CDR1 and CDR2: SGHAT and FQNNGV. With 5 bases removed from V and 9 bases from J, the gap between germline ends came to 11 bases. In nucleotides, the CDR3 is TGTGCCAGCAGCCTGAGGATCGGTGAGCAGTTCTTC. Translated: CASSLRIGEQFF.

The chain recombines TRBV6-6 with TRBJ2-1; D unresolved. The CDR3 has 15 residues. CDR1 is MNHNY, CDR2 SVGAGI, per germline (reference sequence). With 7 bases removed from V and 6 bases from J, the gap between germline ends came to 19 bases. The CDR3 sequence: CASKIPRAVSNEQFF. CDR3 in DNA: TGTGCCAGCAAAATCCCCCGGGCAGTTAGCAATGAGCAGTTCTTC.

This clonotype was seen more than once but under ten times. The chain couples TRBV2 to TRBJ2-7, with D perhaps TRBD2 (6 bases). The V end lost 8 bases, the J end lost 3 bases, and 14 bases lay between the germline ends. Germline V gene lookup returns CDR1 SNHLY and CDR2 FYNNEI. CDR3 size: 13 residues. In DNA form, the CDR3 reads TGTGCCAGCCTGGGCGGGGAGGTCTACGAGCAGTACTTC. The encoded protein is CASLGGEVYEQYF.

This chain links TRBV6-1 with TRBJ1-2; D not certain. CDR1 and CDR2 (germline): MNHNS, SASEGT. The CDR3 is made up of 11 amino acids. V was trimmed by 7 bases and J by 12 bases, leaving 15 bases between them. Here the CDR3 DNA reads TGTGCCAGCATTGGACCCGTCGGGGACACCTTC. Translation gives CASIGPVGDTF.

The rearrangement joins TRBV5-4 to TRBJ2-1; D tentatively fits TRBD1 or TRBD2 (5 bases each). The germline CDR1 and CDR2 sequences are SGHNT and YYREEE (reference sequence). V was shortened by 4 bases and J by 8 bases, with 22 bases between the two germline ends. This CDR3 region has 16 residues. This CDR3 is CASSPYPGTVDDEQFF. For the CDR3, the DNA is TGTGCCAGCAGCCCGTATCCCGGGACCGTGGACGATGAGCAGTTCTTC.

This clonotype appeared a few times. CDR3 nucleotide sequence: TGTGCCAGCAGCCCTAGAGAGCGGGGGGACACAGATACGCAGTATTTT. Amino acids: CASSPRERGDTDTQYF. This sequence joins TRBV7-4 and TRBJ2-3; 9 bases align to TRBD2. Germline V gene data show CDR1 as SGHVT and CDR2 as SQSDAQ. The CDR3 is 16 residues long. With V trimmed by 5 bases and J by 2 bases, 8 bases remained unmatched.